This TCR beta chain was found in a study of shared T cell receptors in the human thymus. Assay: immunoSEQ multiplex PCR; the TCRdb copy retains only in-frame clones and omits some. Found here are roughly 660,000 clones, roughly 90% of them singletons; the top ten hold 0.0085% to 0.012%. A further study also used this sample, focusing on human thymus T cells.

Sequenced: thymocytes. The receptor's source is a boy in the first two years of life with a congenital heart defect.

The CDR3 coding sequence is TGTGCCAGCAGCCACGGGACTAGCGGGACCACAGATACGCAGTATTTT. Translating it yields CASSHGTSGTTDTQYF. This chain links TRBV5-6 with TRBJ2-3; TRBD2 matches at 13 bases. The CDR3 sequence is 16 residues long. Losses at the gene ends were 4 bases for V and 2 bases for J; bases not matched to a gene: 4. Germline V gene sequence: CDR1 SGHDT, CDR2 YYEEEE.